A selection of T cell receptor beta chains follows, all from one sample in a study of shared clonotypes between healthy human individuals. TCRdb's table, derived via immunoSEQ multiplex PCR, lists solely in-frame clones and lacks some. The sample carries about 600,000 clones, just under 97% recorded once. Sequences were obtained from naive CD8+ T cells sorted from blood. Receptors originate from a woman aged 25 to 39 in good health. The CDR3 runs from the conserved cysteine through the conserved F or W. D genes are given only for firm matches. Clone size is given for some rows only: seen once, a few or many times, or a class if the clone is expanded.

clone size,D gene,V gene,J gene,CDR3 protein,CDR3 DNA
once,NA,TRBV2,TRBJ2-3,CASSGSTPHGDTQYF,TGTGCCAGCAGTGGGTCGACTCCTCATGGGGATACGCAGTATTTT
NA,NA,TRBV5-4,TRBJ2-1,CASSPSGNEQFF,TGTGCCAGCAGCCCGAGTGGCAATGAGCAGTTCTTC
NA,NA,TRBV5-6,TRBJ2-3,CASRAYGQNTDTQYF,TGTGCCAGCAGGGCTTATGGACAGAACACAGATACGCAGTATTTT
NA,NA,TRBV5-6,TRBJ1-1,CASSLSPFEAFF,TGTGCCAGCAGCTTGTCTCCGTTTGAAGCTTTCTTT
NA,TRBD1,TRBV29-1,TRBJ1-1,CSVIQGSEAFF,TGCAGCGTTATACAGGGGTCTGAAGCTTTCTTT
once,NA,TRBV7-6,TRBJ1-2,CASSLSPSWLDYGYTF,TGTGCCAGCAGCTTGTCTCCCAGCTGGCTGGACTATGGCTACACCTTC
NA,NA,TRBV10-2,TRBJ1-4,CASSESMGGEKLFF,TGCGCCAGCAGTGAGTCCATGGGTGGGGAAAAACTGTTTTTT
NA,NA,TRBV28,TRBJ2-7,CASSPGRGYEQYF,TGTGCCAGCAGCCCGGGACGGGGCTACGAGCAGTACTTC
NA,TRBD2,TRBV4-1,TRBJ2-1,CASSPGTSGGDEQFF,TGCGCCAGCAGCCCCGGGACTAGCGGGGGCGATGAGCAGTTCTTC
once,NA,TRBV7-9,TRBJ1-4,CASSPVTRGTTNEKLFF,TGTGCCAGCAGCCCAGTGACCCGGGGGACGACTAATGAAAAACTGTTTTTT
NA,NA,TRBV20-1,TRBJ2-1,CFDSGAREQFF,TGCTTCGACTCGGGGGCTCGGGAGCAGTTCTTC
NA,TRBD2,TRBV11-2,TRBJ2-7,CASSLDGGDSYEQYF,TGTGCCAGCAGCTTAGATGGGGGGGACTCCTACGAGCAGTACTTC
NA,TRBD2,TRBV19,TRBJ2-3,CASSINELAGTDTQYF,TGTGCCAGTAGTATAAATGAGCTAGCGGGCACAGATACGCAGTATTTT
NA,TRBD1,TRBV28,TRBJ2-7,CASNVHRDRGSYEQYF,TGTGCCAGCAACGTCCACCGGGACAGGGGCTCCTACGAGCAGTACTTC
NA,NA,TRBV25-1,TRBJ2-3,CASSDPRGDLPYTQYF,TGTGCCAGCAGTGATCCCCGGGGAGACCTGCCGTATACGCAGTATTTT
NA,NA,TRBV25-1,TRBJ1-2,CASRPDGLWGYTF,TGTGCCAGCAGGCCGGACGGCCTGTGGGGCTACACCTTC
NA,TRBD1,TRBV4-1,TRBJ2-7,CASSQEGSTGGMDEQYF,TGCGCCAGCAGCCAAGAAGGGTCGACAGGGGGCATGGACGAGCAGTACTTC
NA,NA,TRBV27,TRBJ1-5,CASSPNTGNQPQHF,TGTGCCAGCAGCCCTAACACGGGGAATCAGCCCCAGCATTTT
NA,TRBD2,TRBV2,TRBJ2-7,CASSTGTNSYEQYF,TGTGCCAGCAGTACCGGGACTAACTCCTACGAGCAGTACTTC
NA,NA,TRBV2,TRBJ2-7,CASSEWVNEQYF,TGTGCCAGCAGTGAATGGGTGAACGAGCAGTACTTC
NA,TRBD2,TRBV6-6,TRBJ2-1,CASSRTREYNEQFF,TGTGCCAGCAGTAGGACTAGGGAGTACAATGAGCAGTTCTTC
NA,NA,TRBV7-8,TRBJ2-1,CASSLSGRSSYNEQFF,TGTGCCAGCAGCTTAAGTGGAAGAAGCTCCTACAATGAGCAGTTCTTC
NA,NA,TRBV27,TRBJ2-7,CASSLGGPTYEQYF,TGTGCCAGCAGTTTGGGGGGACCCACCTACGAGCAGTACTTC
NA,TRBD1,TRBV9,TRBJ2-5,CASSPRDRGTQETQYF,TGTGCCAGCAGCCCCCGGGACAGGGGAACCCAAGAGACCCAGTACTTC
NA,TRBD1,TRBV13,TRBJ2-7,CASSTKTGMSYEQYF,TGTGCCAGCAGCACCAAGACAGGGATGTCCTACGAGCAGTACTTC
NA,TRBD1,TRBV28,TRBJ1-2,CAGQANYGYTF,TGTGCCGGACAGGCTAACTATGGCTACACCTTC
once,NA,TRBV28,TRBJ1-4,CASSTPGESLNEKLFF,TGTGCCAGCAGTACCCCGGGGGAGTCCCTTAATGAAAAACTGTTTTTT
NA,TRBD2,TRBV29-1,TRBJ2-5,CSVARLPAGGAETQYF,TGCAGCGTTGCAAGACTACCAGCGGGAGGAGCGGAGACCCAGTACTTC
once,NA,TRBV6-1,TRBJ1-2,CASIPAGIYGYTF,TGTGCCAGCATCCCAGCCGGGATCTATGGCTACACCTTC
NA,NA,TRBV19,TRBJ1-4,CASSIDLVGKLFF,TGTGCCAGTAGTATAGACCTCGTGGGGAAACTGTTTTTT
NA,TRBD2,TRBV10-1,TRBJ2-1,CARGGGTSGTTNNEQFF,TGCGCCAGAGGTGGGGGGACTAGCGGGACCACGAACAATGAGCAGTTCTTC
NA,NA,TRBV27,TRBJ2-1,CASSFRGGSYNEQFF,TGTGCCAGCAGCTTTAGAGGAGGATCATACAATGAGCAGTTCTTC
NA,NA,TRBV28,TRBJ1-5,CASRLGSQPQHF,TGTGCCAGCAGACTTGGGAGTCAGCCCCAGCATTTT
NA,NA,TRBV5-6,TRBJ1-5,CASSLMGSNQPQHF,TGTGCCAGCAGCTTGATGGGGAGCAATCAGCCCCAGCATTTT
NA,TRBD2,TRBV5-1,TRBJ2-1,CASSLSGRLNEQFF,TGCGCCAGCAGCCTTAGCGGGAGGCTAAATGAGCAGTTCTTC
NA,NA,TRBV27,TRBJ2-1,CASSLSPSRGEQFF,TGTGCCAGCAGTTTATCTCCATCCCGGGGTGAGCAGTTCTTC
once,NA,TRBV2,TRBJ2-7,CASSNGAPYEQYF,TGTGCCAGCAGTAACGGGGCCCCCTACGAGCAGTACTTC
NA,NA,TRBV2,TRBJ1-3,CASSEYGGSSGNTIYF,TGTGCCAGCAGTGAATATGGTGGCAGCTCTGGAAACACCATATATTTT
NA,TRBD2,TRBV27,TRBJ2-7,CASNPMAAGGYEQYF,TGTGCCAGCAACCCCATGGCAGCGGGAGGGTACGAGCAGTACTTC
once,NA,TRBV30,TRBJ2-7,CAWARDGYEQYF,TGTGCCTGGGCGCGGGACGGGTACGAGCAGTACTTC
once,TRBD1,TRBV27,TRBJ2-7,CASAIGTGFYEQYF,TGTGCCAGCGCAATAGGGACAGGGTTCTACGAGCAGTACTTC
once,TRBD1,TRBV5-6,TRBJ2-7,CASSLADRGRSYEQYF,TGTGCCAGCAGCTTAGCCGACAGGGGGCGCTCCTACGAGCAGTACTTC
NA,TRBD1,TRBV7-9,TRBJ2-5,CASSAGQGEETQYF,TGTGCCAGCAGCGCGGGACAGGGGGAAGAGACCCAGTACTTC
NA,NA,TRBV4-2,TRBJ2-7,CASSQVVLGGGVIREQYF,TGTGCCAGCAGCCAAGTAGTTCTAGGGGGAGGGGTTATACGCGAGCAGTACTTC
NA,NA,TRBV7-9,TRBJ1-4,CASSLNEGYEKLFF,TGTGCCAGCAGCTTAAATGAGGGTTATGAAAAACTGTTTTTT
NA,TRBD2,TRBV27,TRBJ2-3,CASSLGRTSDTDTQYF,TGTGCCAGCAGTTTAGGGAGGACTAGCGATACAGATACGCAGTATTTT
NA,NA,TRBV7-2,TRBJ2-7,CASSLAIAPDEQYF,TGTGCCAGCAGCTTAGCAATAGCCCCCGACGAGCAGTACTTC
NA,NA,TRBV7-8,TRBJ1-2,CASSLVSRVSNYGYTF,TGTGCCAGCAGCTTAGTAAGCCGAGTTTCTAACTATGGCTACACCTTC
NA,NA,TRBV27,TRBJ1-5,CASSLTVNQPQHF,TGTGCCAGCAGTTTGACAGTCAATCAGCCCCAGCATTTT
NA,TRBD1,TRBV19,TRBJ1-5,CASRTGQDNQPQHF,TGTGCCAGTAGAACGGGACAGGACAATCAGCCCCAGCATTTT
NA,NA,TRBV28,TRBJ2-1,CASSLLGAYNEQFF,TGTGCCAGCAGTTTATTGGGGGCCTACAATGAGCAGTTCTTC
few,NA,TRBV6-1,TRBJ1-1,CASSVRGAEAFF,TGTGCCAGCAGCGTGCGGGGAGCAGAAGCTTTCTTT
NA,NA,TRBV9,TRBJ1-2,CASSVFPGTNYGYTF,TGTGCCAGCAGCGTATTCCCGGGGACCAACTATGGCTACACCTTC
NA,NA,TRBV5-1,TRBJ2-7,CASSLEPASSYEQYF,TGCGCCAGCAGCTTGGAACCCGCATCCTCCTACGAGCAGTACTTC
NA,TRBD1,TRBV27,TRBJ1-1,CASSFAGGARTEAFF,TGTGCCAGCAGTTTCGCAGGGGGCGCCAGAACTGAAGCTTTCTTT